Listed below are T cell receptor beta chains from one sample, sequenced in a study of CDR3 diversity in severe acne. A single record per CDR3 protein comes from TCRdb applying MiXCR to the PCR reads. Here the sample spans tens of thousands of distinct CDR3 sequences, 45% to 60% being singletons. Sequencing was carried out using blood. Every receptor here comes from a male donor in good health, without acne. Each CDR3 is given with its conserved first and last residue. Fields, in order: V gene, clone size, D gene, J gene, CDR3 DNA, CDR3 protein. The D gene is left open where the match is weak. Size values are once, few and many counts, or a class for expanded clones, and some rows have none.

V: TRBV29-1
size: many
D: -
J: TRBJ1-2
DNA: TGCAGCGTTGGCCAGGACGGGGGACGAGTTGGCTACACCTTC
CDR3: CSVGQDGGRVGYTF

V: TRBV12-3/TRBV12-4
size: -
D: TRBD1
J: TRBJ2-7
DNA: TGTGCCAGTAGACAGGGGGCGCGATACGAGCAGTACTTC
CDR3: CASRQGARYEQYF

V: TRBV29-1
size: -
D: -
J: TRBJ2-7
DNA: TGCAGCGTTCGTTCCACCCACTACGAGCAGTACTTC
CDR3: CSVRSTHYEQYF

V: TRBV24-1
size: -
D: -
J: TRBJ2-1
DNA: TGTGCCACCAGTGATTTAGAGCTCGGGAGCAATGGGCAGTTCTTC
CDR3: CATSDLELGSNGQFF

V: TRBV10-2
size: few
D: TRBD2
J: TRBJ2-3
DNA: TGCGCCAGCACCCCGCCCAGCGGGAGGACAGATACGCAGTATTTT
CDR3: CASTPPSGRTDTQYF

V: TRBV13
size: many
D: TRBD1
J: TRBJ2-1
DNA: TGTGCCAGCAGCTCAGACAGGGGGCGTTACAATGAGCAGTTCTTC
CDR3: CASSSDRGRYNEQFF

V: TRBV7-2
size: -
D: TRBD1
J: TRBJ2-7
DNA: TGTGCCAGCAGCTTATCAACGGGACAGGCCTACGAGCAGTACTTC
CDR3: CASSLSTGQAYEQYF

V: TRBV24-1
size: -
D: -
J: TRBJ1-2
DNA: TGTGCCACCAGTGATTCCTCGCCCACCCACTATGGCTACACCTTC
CDR3: CATSDSSPTHYGYTF

V: TRBV20-1
size: -
D: -
J: TRBJ1-5
DNA: TGCAGTGCTAGTGGGACTCCCAATCAGCCCCAGCATTTT
CDR3: CSASGTPNQPQHF

V: TRBV7-9
size: -
D: TRBD1
J: TRBJ1-1
DNA: TGTGCCAGCAGTCCTCAGGGGGCCGGGACTGAAGCTTTCTTT
CDR3: CASSPQGAGTEAFF

V: TRBV20-1
size: -
D: -
J: TRBJ2-5
DNA: TGCAGTGCTAGTCCCGGGCAGCTTATGCCCCAGTACTTC
CDR3: CSASPGQLMPQYF

V: TRBV2
size: few
D: -
J: TRBJ1-1
DNA: TGTGCCAGCAGTGAAGGTCGGCCAAACACTGAAGCTTTCTTT
CDR3: CASSEGRPNTEAFF

V: TRBV15
size: many
D: TRBD2
J: TRBJ2-7
DNA: TGTGCCACCAGCAGAGGTGCTGGCGGGAGCAACGAGCAGTACTTC
CDR3: CATSRGAGGSNEQYF

V: TRBV7-8
size: -
D: TRBD1
J: TRBJ1-6
DNA: TGTGCCAGCAGCGATCAGGGGGATGATAATTCACCCCTCCACTTT
CDR3: CASSDQGDDNSPLHF

V: TRBV7-9
size: -
D: -
J: TRBJ1-1
DNA: TGTGCCAGCAGTTTATCCATGGATACTACTGAAGCTTTCTTT
CDR3: CASSLSMDTTEAFF

V: TRBV12-3/TRBV12-4
size: -
D: TRBD2
J: TRBJ2-3
DNA: TGTGCCAGCATACCGGGAGGGCCCAGCACAGATACGCAGCCTTTT
CDR3: CASIPGGPSTDTQPF

V: TRBV5-6
size: -
D: -
J: TRBJ2-7
DNA: TGTGCCAGCCAAACTGAAGGGACTTTCTCCTACGAGCAGTACTTC
CDR3: CASQTEGTFSYEQYF

V: TRBV11-3
size: few
D: -
J: TRBJ2-1
DNA: TGTGCCAGCTCCGGCGCGAACACCGGGGCAATTGAGCAGTTCTTC
CDR3: CASSGANTGAIEQFF

V: TRBV5-1
size: -
D: -
J: TRBJ2-6
DNA: TGCGCCAGCAGCTTGGGGTTGAGGTCTGGGGCCAACGTCCTGACTTTC
CDR3: CASSLGLRSGANVLTF

V: TRBV5-1
size: -
D: TRBD2
J: TRBJ2-7
DNA: TGTGCCAGCAGCGGGGCTCCTGACGAGCAGTACTTC
CDR3: CASSGAPDEQYF

V: TRBV7-9
size: -
D: TRBD1
J: TRBJ1-2
DNA: TGTGCCAGCAGCTTAACAGGGGGCTCGGAAGGCTACACCTTC
CDR3: CASSLTGGSEGYTF

V: TRBV20-1
size: -
D: -
J: TRBJ1-6
DNA: TGCAGTGCTAGTAATCTCCTGGGCTCCTATAATTCACCCCTCCACTTT
CDR3: CSASNLLGSYNSPLHF

V: TRBV2
size: few
D: -
J: TRBJ1-1
DNA: TGTGCCAGCAGGAGACAGCACCCTGAAGCTTTCTTT
CDR3: CASRRQHPEAFF

V: TRBV7-2
size: -
D: -
J: TRBJ2-7
DNA: TGTGCCAGCAGCTCTCAGGGGCCCTACGAGCAGTACTTC
CDR3: CASSSQGPYEQYF

V: TRBV7-9
size: -
D: -
J: TRBJ1-1
DNA: TGTGCCAGCAGCTTGCCCCTCACGAACACTGAAGCTTTCTTT
CDR3: CASSLPLTNTEAFF

V: TRBV6-5
size: -
D: -
J: TRBJ2-5
DNA: TGTGCCAGCAGGCGGGGAGGGACCCAGTACTTC
CDR3: CASRRGGTQYF

V: TRBV28
size: -
D: -
J: TRBJ1-1
DNA: TGTGCCAGCAGTTTAGGCTTTAGGGCTGAAGCTTTCTTT
CDR3: CASSLGFRAEAFF

V: TRBV25-1
size: -
D: -
J: TRBJ1-5
DNA: TGTGCCAGCAGTTCAGACCCGAATAGCAATCAGCCCCAGCATTTT
CDR3: CASSSDPNSNQPQHF

V: TRBV12-3/TRBV12-4
size: many
D: TRBD1
J: TRBJ2-1
DNA: TGTGCCAGCAGTTTAGAGACAGGGGGGTACAATGAGCAGTTCTTC
CDR3: CASSLETGGYNEQFF

V: TRBV7-9
size: once
D: TRBD2
J: TRBJ2-5
DNA: TGCGCCAGCAGCCAAGAGACTAGCGGGAGTGCGGAGACCCAGTACTTC
CDR3: CASSQETSGSAETQYF

V: TRBV27
size: many
D: -
J: TRBJ1-1
DNA: TGTGCCAGCAGTTGGAAGGGAATGAACACTGAAGCTTTCTTT
CDR3: CASSWKGMNTEAFF

V: TRBV27
size: many
D: TRBD1
J: TRBJ1-1
DNA: TGTGCCAGCAGTTCGGGACAGAGCCTCATGAACACTGAAGCTTTCTTT
CDR3: CASSSGQSLMNTEAFF

V: TRBV5-1
size: many
D: TRBD1
J: TRBJ2-3
DNA: TGCGCCAGCAGCTTGGAACAGGGGGCAAGGGCAGATACGCAGTATTTT
CDR3: CASSLEQGARADTQYF

V: TRBV20-1
size: -
D: TRBD1
J: TRBJ2-7
DNA: TGCAGTGCTAGCAGCGATGGACAGGGACCTACCTACGAGCAGTACTTC
CDR3: CSASSDGQGPTYEQYF

V: TRBV2
size: -
D: -
J: TRBJ1-6
DNA: TGTGCCAGCAGTCCAACTCGTTTGGCAGCCGAGCGTAATTCACCCCTCCACTTT
CDR3: CASSPTRLAAERNSPLHF

V: TRBV30
size: many
D: -
J: TRBJ2-2
DNA: TGTGCCTGGAGTGTACGTTCAACCGGGGAGCTGTTTTTT
CDR3: CAWSVRSTGELFF

V: TRBV20-1
size: -
D: -
J: TRBJ2-5
DNA: TGCAGCGCTACCAGGCAAGAGACCCAGTACTTC
CDR3: CSATRQETQYF

V: TRBV7-3
size: once
D: -
J: TRBJ2-6
DNA: TGTGCCAGCAGCTGGGGGGACAGATTCTCTGGGGCCAACGTCCTGACTTTC
CDR3: CASSWGDRFSGANVLTF

V: TRBV2
size: many
D: -
J: TRBJ2-7
DNA: TGTGCCAGCAGTGGGGACAACCTCTCCTACGAGCAGTACTTC
CDR3: CASSGDNLSYEQYF

V: TRBV20-1
size: few
D: -
J: TRBJ2-5
DNA: TGCAGTGCTAGTGCCTTGGGATACCAAGAGACCCAGTACTTC
CDR3: CSASALGYQETQYF

V: TRBV5-8
size: many
D: TRBD1
J: TRBJ2-1
DNA: TGTGCCAGCAGCTTTCCGGGACAGGGGGTAGATGAGCAGTTCTTC
CDR3: CASSFPGQGVDEQFF